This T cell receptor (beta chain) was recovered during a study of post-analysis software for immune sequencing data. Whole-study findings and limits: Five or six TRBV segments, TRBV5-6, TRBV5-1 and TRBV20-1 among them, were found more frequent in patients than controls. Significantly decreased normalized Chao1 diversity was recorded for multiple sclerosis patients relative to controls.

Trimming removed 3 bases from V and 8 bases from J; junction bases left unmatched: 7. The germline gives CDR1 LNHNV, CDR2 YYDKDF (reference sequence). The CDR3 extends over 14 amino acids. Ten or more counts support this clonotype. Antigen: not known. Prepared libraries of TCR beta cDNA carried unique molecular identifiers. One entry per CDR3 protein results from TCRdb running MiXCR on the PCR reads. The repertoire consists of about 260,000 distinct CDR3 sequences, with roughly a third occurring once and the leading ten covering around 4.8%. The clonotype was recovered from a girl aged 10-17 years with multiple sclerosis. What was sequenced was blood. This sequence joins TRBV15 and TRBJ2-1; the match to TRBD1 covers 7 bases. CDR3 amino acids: CATSSITTGHEQFF. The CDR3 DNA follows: TGTGCCACCAGCAGTATCACGACAGGGCATGAGCAGTTCTTC.